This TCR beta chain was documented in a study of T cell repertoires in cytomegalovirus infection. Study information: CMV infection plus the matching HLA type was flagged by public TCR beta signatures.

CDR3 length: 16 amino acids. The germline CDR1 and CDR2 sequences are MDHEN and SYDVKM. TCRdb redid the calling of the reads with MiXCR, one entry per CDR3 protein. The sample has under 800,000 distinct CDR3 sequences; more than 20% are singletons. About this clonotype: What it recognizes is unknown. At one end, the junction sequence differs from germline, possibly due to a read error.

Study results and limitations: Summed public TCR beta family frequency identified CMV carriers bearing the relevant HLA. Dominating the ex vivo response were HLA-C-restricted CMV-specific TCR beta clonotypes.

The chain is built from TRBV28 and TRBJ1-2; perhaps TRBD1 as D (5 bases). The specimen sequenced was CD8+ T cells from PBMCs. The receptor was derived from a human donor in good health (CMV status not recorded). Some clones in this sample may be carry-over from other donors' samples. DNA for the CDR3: TGTGTCAGCAGTCCTACATTGGGGCTTTCTAACTATGGCTACACCTTC. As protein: CVSSPTLGLSNYGYTF.